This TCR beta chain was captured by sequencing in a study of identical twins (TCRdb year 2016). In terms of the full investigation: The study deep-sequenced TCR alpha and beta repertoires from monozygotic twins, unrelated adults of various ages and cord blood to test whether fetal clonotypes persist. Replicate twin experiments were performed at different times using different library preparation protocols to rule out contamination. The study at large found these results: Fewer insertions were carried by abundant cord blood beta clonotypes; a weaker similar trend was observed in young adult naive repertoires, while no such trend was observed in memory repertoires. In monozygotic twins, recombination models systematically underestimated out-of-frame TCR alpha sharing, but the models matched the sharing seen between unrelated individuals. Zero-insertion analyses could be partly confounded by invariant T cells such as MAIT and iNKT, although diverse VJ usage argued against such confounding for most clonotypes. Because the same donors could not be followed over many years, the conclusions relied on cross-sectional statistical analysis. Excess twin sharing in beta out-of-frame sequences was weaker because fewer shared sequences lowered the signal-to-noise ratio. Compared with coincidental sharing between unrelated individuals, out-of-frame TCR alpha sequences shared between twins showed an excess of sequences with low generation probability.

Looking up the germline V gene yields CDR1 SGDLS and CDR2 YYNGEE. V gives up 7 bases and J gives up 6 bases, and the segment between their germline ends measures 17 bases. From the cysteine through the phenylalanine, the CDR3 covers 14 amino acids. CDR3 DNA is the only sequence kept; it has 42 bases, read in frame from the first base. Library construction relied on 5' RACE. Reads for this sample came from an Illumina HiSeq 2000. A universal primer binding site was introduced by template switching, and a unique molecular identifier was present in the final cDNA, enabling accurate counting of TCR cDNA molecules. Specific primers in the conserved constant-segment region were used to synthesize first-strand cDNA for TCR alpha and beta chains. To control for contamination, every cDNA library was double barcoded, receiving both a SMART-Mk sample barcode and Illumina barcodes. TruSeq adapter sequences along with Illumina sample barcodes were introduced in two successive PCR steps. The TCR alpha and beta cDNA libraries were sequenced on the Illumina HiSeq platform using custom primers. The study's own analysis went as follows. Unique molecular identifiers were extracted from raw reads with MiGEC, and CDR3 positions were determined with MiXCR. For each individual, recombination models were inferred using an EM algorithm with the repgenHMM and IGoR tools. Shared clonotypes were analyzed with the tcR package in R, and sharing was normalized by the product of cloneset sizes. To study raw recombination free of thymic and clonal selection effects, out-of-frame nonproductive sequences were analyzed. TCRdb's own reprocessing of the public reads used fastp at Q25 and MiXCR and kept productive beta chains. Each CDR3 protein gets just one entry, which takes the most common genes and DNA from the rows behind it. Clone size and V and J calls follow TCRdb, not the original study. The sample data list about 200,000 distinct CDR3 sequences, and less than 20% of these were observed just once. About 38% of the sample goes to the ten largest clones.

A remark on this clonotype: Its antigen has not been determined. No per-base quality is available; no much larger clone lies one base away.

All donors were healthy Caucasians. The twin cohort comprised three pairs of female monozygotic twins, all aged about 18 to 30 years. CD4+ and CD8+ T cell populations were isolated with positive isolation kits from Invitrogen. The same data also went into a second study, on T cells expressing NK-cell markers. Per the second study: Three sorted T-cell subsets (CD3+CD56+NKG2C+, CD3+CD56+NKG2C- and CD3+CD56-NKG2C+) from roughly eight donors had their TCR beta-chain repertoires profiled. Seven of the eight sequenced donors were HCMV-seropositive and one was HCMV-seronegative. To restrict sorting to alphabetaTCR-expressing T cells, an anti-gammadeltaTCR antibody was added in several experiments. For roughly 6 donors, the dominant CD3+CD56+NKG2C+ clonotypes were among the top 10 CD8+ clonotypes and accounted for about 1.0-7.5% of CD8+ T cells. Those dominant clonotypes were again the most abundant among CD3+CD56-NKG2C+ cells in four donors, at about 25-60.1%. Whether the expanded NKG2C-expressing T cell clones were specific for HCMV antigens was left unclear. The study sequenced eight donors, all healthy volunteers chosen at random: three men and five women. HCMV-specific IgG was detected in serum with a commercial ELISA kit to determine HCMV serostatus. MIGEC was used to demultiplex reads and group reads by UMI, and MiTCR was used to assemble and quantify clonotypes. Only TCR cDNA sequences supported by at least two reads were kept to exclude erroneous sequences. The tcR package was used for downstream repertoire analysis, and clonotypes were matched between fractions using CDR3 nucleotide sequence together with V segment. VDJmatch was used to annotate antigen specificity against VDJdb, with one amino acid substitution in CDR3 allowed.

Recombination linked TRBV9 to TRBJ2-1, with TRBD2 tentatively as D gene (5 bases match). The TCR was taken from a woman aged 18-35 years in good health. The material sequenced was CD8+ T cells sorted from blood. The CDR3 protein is CASHEASWGNEQFF. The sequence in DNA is TGTGCCAGCCACGAGGCTAGCTGGGGCAATGAGCAGTTCTTC.